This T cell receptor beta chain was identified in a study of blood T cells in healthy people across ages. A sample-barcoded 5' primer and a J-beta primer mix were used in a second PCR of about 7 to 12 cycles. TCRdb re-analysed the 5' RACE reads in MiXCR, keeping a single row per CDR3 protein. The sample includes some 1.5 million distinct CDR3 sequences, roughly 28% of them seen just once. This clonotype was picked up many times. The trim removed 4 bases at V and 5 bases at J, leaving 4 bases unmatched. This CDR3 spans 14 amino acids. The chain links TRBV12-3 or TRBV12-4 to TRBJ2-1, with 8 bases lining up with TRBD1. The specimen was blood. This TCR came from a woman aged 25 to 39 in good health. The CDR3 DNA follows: TGTGCCAGCAGTTCAGGACAGGGAGACAATGAGCAGTTCTTC. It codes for CASSSGQGDNEQFF.